This T cell receptor beta chain was recovered during a study of blood T cell repertoires in COVID-19. Everyone who took part was about 18 to 90 years old, and they came from fewer than 25 US areas. Participants were placed into cohorts based on the clinical history they reported. The repertoire was sequenced with immunoSEQ multiplex PCR; TCRdb's copy has only in-frame clones and lacks some. Here the sample spans about 220,000 clones, roughly 85% being singletons. This clone was detected only a few times. Sequencing was carried out using PBMCs or T cells enriched from blood (not recorded which). The TCR sequence derives from a woman aged 50 to 60 who had been exposed to COVID-19.

CDR3: CASSSSGQGNTEAFF. DNA for the CDR3: TGCGCCAGCAGCTCCTCGGGACAGGGAAACACTGAAGCTTTCTTT. V and J are TRBV5-1 and TRBJ1-1; 9 bases line up with TRBD1. The CDR3 runs to 15 residues. After removal of 3 bases from V and 2 bases from J, the junction contained 5 bases not matched to a gene. Per germline, CDR1 SGHRS and CDR2 YFSETQ. Combining the CDR3 with reference TRBV5-1 and TRBJ1-1 gives the whole variable domain KAGVTQTPRYLIKTRGQQVTLSCSPISGHRSVSWYQQTPGQGLQFLFEYFSETQRNKGNFPGRFSGRQFSNSRSEMNVSTLELGDSALYLCASSSSGQGNTEAFFGQGTRLTVV.